Listed here are 29 T cell receptor beta chains from one sample, sequenced in a study of response to subunit inactivated influenza vaccine (dated by TCRdb to 2017 to 2018). The protocol used for the library was RT-PCR. Reads for this sample came from an Illumina HiSeq 2500. Through fastp at Q25 and MiXCR, TCRdb rebuilt clones from the public reads, retaining in-frame beta chains. A single entry per CDR3 protein holds the most common genes and DNA from its merged rows. The sample table lists around 480,000 distinct CDR3 sequences, approximately 17% of them with a count of one. The ten biggest clones cover roughly 3.1% of the sample. The sample was CD4+ T cells sorted from PBMCs, taken around 2 years after vaccination. Source of these receptors: a man aged 45 to 70 who received an inactivated influenza vaccine. Donor details come from another sample of the same person, matched by shared clones.

J is TRBJ2-6 and V is TRBV12-3 or TRBV12-4; D gene ambiguous. CDR3 length: 14 amino acids. V gave up 1 base and J gave up 0 bases, with 1 base separating them. This CDR3 is CASSLDSGANVLTF. In DNA form, the CDR3 reads TGTGCCAGCAGTTTAGACTCTGGGGCCAACGTCCTGACTTTC.

The V gene is TRBV7-2, the J gene TRBJ2-5; 13 nucleotides line up with TRBD2. In germline, CDR1 is SGHTA, CDR2 FQGNSA. V lost 5 bases and J lost 5; bases outside the gene matches: 5. The CDR3 has 15 residues. For the CDR3, the DNA is TGTGCCAGCAGCATGGGACTAGCGGGGACGGAGACCCAGTACTTC. Translating it yields CASSMGLAGTETQYF.

This clonotype was observed a few times. This chain links TRBV6-1 with TRBJ2-7; 11 nucleotides agree with TRBD2. The germline CDR1 and CDR2 sequences are MNHNS and SASEGT. The V gene end was trimmed by 6 bases and the J gene end by 4 bases; junction bases not matched to a gene: 8. The CDR3 consists of 15 residues. The CDR3 bases are TGTGCCAGCAGGATGGGGCTAGCGGGAGGATACGAGCAGTACTTC. This translates into CASRMGLAGGYEQYF.

Turning to this clonotype: A much larger clone sits a single nucleotide away, making a read error possible. CDR3 bases: TGCGCCAGCAGCTTGGGGGTCTATGAGCAGTTCTTC. As protein: CASSLGVYEQFF. This rearrangement joins TRBV5-1 to TRBJ2-1; no definite D call. Per germline, CDR1 SGHRS and CDR2 YFSETQ. Trimming removed 0 bases at V and 8 bases at J, with 6 bases between. The CDR3 totals 12 residues.

This clonotype was seen ten or more times. The chain combines TRBV4-3 with TRBJ1-2; TRBD1 matches 7 bases. With V trimmed by 1 base and J by 2 bases, 1 base remained unmatched. The CDR3 totals 14 residues. The germline CDR1 and CDR2 sequences are LGHNA and YSLEER. CDR3 sequence (DNA): TGCGCCAGCAGCCAAGTGGACAGGAACTATGGCTACACCTTC. Translating gives CASSQVDRNYGYTF.

The rearrangement joins TRBV2 to TRBJ1-4, with a possible D match to TRBD1 (6 bases). V was cut by 5 bases and J by 4 bases, with 14 bases left in between. The CDR3 runs to 15 residues. Germline assignment: CDR1 SNHLY and CDR2 FYNNEI. The CDR3 protein is CASSNTGSRNEKLFF. The CDR3 region has the DNA TGTGCCAGCAGTAACACAGGGAGCCGTAATGAAAAACTGTTTTTT.

J is TRBJ2-3 and V is TRBV7-2; 7 positions agree with TRBD1. The CDR3 has 15 residues. Losses at the gene ends were 4 bases for V and 2 bases for J; bases not matched to a gene: 6. The germline V gene has CDR1 SGHTA and CDR2 FQGNSA. As DNA, the CDR3 is TGTGCCAGCAGCTCCCGGGACAGTTACACAGATACGCAGTATTTT. Its protein product is CASSSRDSYTDTQYF. Complete variable domain (other parts from reference TRBV7-2 and TRBJ2-3): GAGVSQSPSNKVTEKGKDVELRCDPISGHTALYWYRQSLGQGLEFLIYFQGNSAPDKSGLPSDRFSAERTGGSVSTLTIQRTQQEDSAVYLCASSSRDSYTDTQYFGPGTRLTVL.

The sample holds a few counts of this clonotype. The CDR3 nucleotides read TGTGCCAGCAGTCCATCCGGGACTAGCCAAGAGACCCAGTACTTC. Residues: CASSPSGTSQETQYF. This rearrangement joins TRBV28 to TRBJ2-5; TRBD2 matches 8 bases. Germline V CDR1 and CDR2: MDHEN, SYDVKM. There are 15 residues in the CDR3. V was pared by 5 bases and J by 1 base, with 6 bases of the junction left unmatched.

This clonotype was seen repeatedly, ten times or more. The V and J genes are TRBV5-1 and TRBJ1-2, with D perhaps matching TRBD1 (6 bases). CDR3 size: 14 residues. Germline lookup yields CDR1 SGHRS and CDR2 YFSETQ. Trimming cost V 4 bases and J 6 bases, with 16 bases left between them. The CDR3 protein is CASSPGAMWDGYTF. DNA for the CDR3: TGCGCCAGCAGCCCAGGGGCAATGTGGGATGGCTACACCTTC.

The V gene is TRBV7-9, the J gene TRBJ2-7; D remains unclear. Germline CDR1 and CDR2: SEHNR and FQNEAQ (reference sequence). V lost 5 bases and J lost 6, with 8 bases in between. This CDR3 spans 11 amino acids. As DNA, the CDR3 is TGTGCCAGCAGCGGGGATGGCGAGCAGTACTTC. It specifies CASSGDGEQYF.

The chain uses TRBV9 and TRBJ2-2, with D perhaps TRBD1 (5 bases). The ends were cut back, 1 base at V and 0 bases at J, with 10 bases in the middle. The CDR3 extends over 16 amino acids. Looked up from germline, CDR1 is SGDLS and CDR2 is YYNGEE. The CDR3 loop reads CASSVQGLTNTGELFF. CDR3 bases: TGTGCCAGCAGCGTACAGGGTCTAACGAACACCGGGGAGCTGTTTTTT.

This clonotype was observed a few times. The chain combines TRBV6-5 with TRBJ2-1, with D tentatively TRBD2 (6 bases). The germline CDR1 and CDR2 sequences are MNHEY and SVGAGI. V was pared by 0 bases and J by 4 bases, with 10 bases between. The CDR3 has 15 residues. This CDR3 is CASSYSMRDYNEQFF. DNA of the CDR3: TGTGCCAGCAGTTACTCGATGCGGGATTACAATGAGCAGTTCTTC.

V and J are TRBV18 and TRBJ2-7; 10 bases agree with TRBD1. The CDR3 sequence is 16 residues long. Germline V gene lookup returns CDR1 KGHSH and CDR2 LQKENI. V trimming: 3 bases; J trimming: 5 bases; junction bases outside the gene matches: 10. In DNA, the CDR3 is TGTGCCAGCTCACCCGGGACAGGGGCCTCTTTGGACGAGCAGTACTTC. It translates to CASSPGTGASLDEQYF.

This clonotype has just a few counts. The CDR3 bases are TGCAGTGCTAGAGATCCGTTAACAGCGGGAGGAAACCACGAGCAGTACTTC. Translating gives CSARDPLTAGGNHEQYF. V usage is TRBV20-1 and J usage is TRBJ2-7; 9 bases fit TRBD2. Germline V CDR1 and CDR2: DFQATT, SNEGSKA (reference sequence). This CDR3 has 17 residues. Trimming at V came to 0 bases and at J to 5 bases, leaving 14 bases not matched to a gene.

The chain links TRBV6-1 to TRBJ2-7; 9 bases are shared with TRBD1. This CDR3 contains 14 residues. Germline CDR1 reads MNHNS; CDR2 reads SASEGT. Trimming removed 6 bases from V and 0 bases from J; junction bases left unmatched: 3. In nucleotides, the CDR3 is TGTGCCAGCAGAGGACAGGGGATCTCCTACGAGCAGTACTTC. Its protein is CASRGQGISYEQYF.

This clonotype was counted a few times. The chain uses TRBV7-9 and TRBJ2-2, with 8 bases aligning to TRBD1. The V gene end was trimmed by 6 bases and the J gene end by 1 base; junction bases not matched to a gene: 7. CDR1 and CDR2 (germline): SEHNR, FQNEAQ (reference sequence). The CDR3 spans 16 residues. As DNA, the CDR3 is TGTGCCAGCAGGCCCGCCGGGACAGGGAACACCGGGGAGCTGTTTTTT. It codes for CASRPAGTGNTGELFF.

The table lists this clonotype with a count of one. The chain recombines TRBV5-5 with TRBJ1-6; perhaps TRBD1 as D (6 bases). The CDR3 covers 15 residues. Germline CDR1 and CDR2: SGHKS and YYEKEE (reference sequence). V lost 2 bases, J lost 7 bases, and 13 bases lay in between. The DNA for the CDR3 is TGTGCCAGCAGCTTTGTGGGGCAGGGGAATTCACCCCTCCACTTT. Protein sequence: CASSFVGQGNSPLHF.

The chain carries TRBV12-3 or TRBV12-4 and TRBJ1-2; TRBD1 aligns across 7 bases. The length of the CDR3 is 16 residues. With 2 bases clipped from V and 5 bases from J, the junction kept 11 bases outside the gene matches. CDR3: CASSLSDRVIGYGYTF. For the CDR3, the DNA is TGTGCCAGCAGTTTAAGTGACAGGGTTATAGGGTATGGCTACACCTTC.

The gene calls are TRBV10-3 and TRBJ2-3, with TRBD2 matching over 14 bases. V lost 7 bases to trimming and J lost 4 bases; unmatched junction nucleotides: 4. The CDR3 totals 15 residues. In germline, CDR1 is ENHRY, CDR2 SYGVKD. The CDR3 here is CAIKGLAGEADTQYF. DNA of the CDR3: TGTGCCATCAAGGGACTAGCGGGAGAGGCAGATACGCAGTATTTT.

This clonotype turned up a few times. V usage is TRBV6-2 or TRBV6-3 and J usage is TRBJ1-2; unclear D gene. This CDR3 contains 11 residues. The V and J ends lost 8 bases and 5 bases respectively, with 9 bases between them. CDR1 MNHEY and CDR2 SVGEGT come from the germline V gene. CDR3 in DNA: TGTGCCAGCGATTCGGGGTATGGCTACACCTTC. Translating it yields CASDSGYGYTF.

This clonotype occurred a few times. One end of the junction varies from germline; a read error may be responsible. This chain joins TRBV10-3 and TRBJ1-2, with D unclear. Germline V lookup: CDR1 ENHRY, CDR2 SYGVKD. The CDR3 has 11 residues. CDR3 coding DNA: TGTGCCATCAGTGAGCCAGGCGTGTTTTCCTTC. This gives the protein CAISEPGVFSF.

V and J are TRBV6-7 and TRBJ2-5; the D is unclear. TRBV6-7 has ORF status, its function being uncertain. The length of the CDR3 is 10 residues. V was cut by 6 bases and J by 9 bases, with 8 bases left in between. CDR3 in DNA: TGTGCCAGCAGGCCCTTGCCCCAGTACTTC. Its translation is CASRPLPQYF.

This clonotype was seen just once. This chain joins TRBV4-1 and TRBJ1-2, with D possibly matching TRBD1 (6 bases). CDR1 and CDR2 from the germline V gene are MGHRA and YSYEKL. The CDR3 is 14 residues long. V lost 3 bases and J lost 8, with 16 bases in between. The DNA for the CDR3 is TGCGCCAGCAGCCACCCACCGGCAGGGGAGGGCTACACCTTC. Translating it yields CASSHPPAGEGYTF.

In DNA, the CDR3 is TGTGCCAGCAGTTACACAGGGGGCTCCAACTATGGCTACACCTTC. Translation: CASSYTGGSNYGYTF. This rearrangement joins TRBV6-5 to TRBJ1-2; 9 bases match TRBD1. Germline V lookup: CDR1 MNHEY, CDR2 SVGAGI. The J segment lost 2 bases and the V segment lost 2 bases, leaving 3 bases of the junction unmatched. This CDR3 is 15 amino acids long.

This clonotype was counted a few times. V and J are TRBV7-2 and TRBJ2-7, with D possibly TRBD2 on 5 matching bases. The CDR3 totals 15 residues. Trimming stripped 1 base from V and 2 bases from J, with 12 bases between. Germline V gene sequence: CDR1 SGHTA, CDR2 FQGNSA. In DNA, the CDR3 is TGTGCCAGCAGCTTAGAGGCGGGCCGAACCTACGAGCAGTACTTC. This encodes CASSLEAGRTYEQYF.

In its sample, this clonotype was seen a few times. The genes are TRBV20-1 and TRBJ1-1, with 9 nucleotides matching TRBD1. Germline V gene sequence: CDR1 DFQATT, CDR2 SNEGSKA (reference sequence). The CDR3 has 13 residues. DNA of the CDR3: TGCAGCGAAAACAGGGGGCTGGGGACTGAAGCTTTCTTT. Amino acid sequence: CSENRGLGTEAFF.

In its sample, this clonotype was seen many times. The chain is built from TRBV10-3 and TRBJ2-1; D unresolved. CDR1 and CDR2 from the germline V gene are ENHRY and SYGVKD. The CDR3 totals 11 residues. Deletions cut 2 bases from V and 7 bases from J, with 3 bases between. Written as DNA, the CDR3 is TGTGCCATCAGTGAGAGGAATGAGCAGTTCTTC. As protein: CAISERNEQFF.

The sample holds many counts of this clonotype. The J gene is TRBJ2-3, the V gene TRBV29-1; 7 nucleotides line up with TRBD2. Looked up from germline, CDR1 is SQVTM and CDR2 is ANQGSEA. The CDR3 is 14 residues long. V lost 4 bases, J lost 0 bases, and 4 bases stayed unmatched. CDR3 residues: CSVVKGLSTDTQYF. The CDR3 DNA sequence: TGCAGCGTTGTAAAGGGACTAAGCACAGATACGCAGTATTTT.

This clonotype was counted only a few times. The rearrangement uses TRBV20-1 and TRBJ2-7, with TRBD2 as a possible D gene (6 bases). The CDR3 length is 13 residues. V was shortened by 6 bases and J by 4 bases, with 16 bases between the two germline ends. From germline, CDR1 is DFQATT and CDR2 SNEGSKA (reference sequence). CDR3 sequence: CSAPGLLPYEQYF. The DNA for the CDR3 is TGCAGTGCGCCGGGACTCCTTCCTTACGAGCAGTACTTC.